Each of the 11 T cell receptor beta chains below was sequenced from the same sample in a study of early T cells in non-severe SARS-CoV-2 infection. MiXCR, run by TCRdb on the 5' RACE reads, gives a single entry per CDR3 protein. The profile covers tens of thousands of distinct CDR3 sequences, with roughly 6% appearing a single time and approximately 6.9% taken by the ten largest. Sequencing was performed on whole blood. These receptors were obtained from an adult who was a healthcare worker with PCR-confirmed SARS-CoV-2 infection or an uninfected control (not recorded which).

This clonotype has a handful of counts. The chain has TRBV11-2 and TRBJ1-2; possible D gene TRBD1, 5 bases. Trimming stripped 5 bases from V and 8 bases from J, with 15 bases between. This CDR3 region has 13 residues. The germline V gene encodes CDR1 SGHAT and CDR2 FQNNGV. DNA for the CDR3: TGTGCCAGCAGCGTATATACAGGAGTGGGCTACACCTTC. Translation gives CASSVYTGVGYTF.

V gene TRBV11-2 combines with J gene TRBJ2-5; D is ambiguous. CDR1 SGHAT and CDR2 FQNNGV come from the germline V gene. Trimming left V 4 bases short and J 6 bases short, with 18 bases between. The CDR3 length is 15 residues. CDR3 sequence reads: CASSSRLTTSKTQYF. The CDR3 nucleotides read TGTGCCAGCAGCTCGAGACTCACGACCTCCAAGACCCAGTACTTC.

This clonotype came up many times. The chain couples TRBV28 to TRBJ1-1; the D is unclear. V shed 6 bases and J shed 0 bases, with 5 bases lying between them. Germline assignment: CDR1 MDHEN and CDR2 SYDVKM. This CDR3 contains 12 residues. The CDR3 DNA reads TGTGCCAGCAGCGTCTTGAACACTGAAGCTTTCTTT. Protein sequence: CASSVLNTEAFF.

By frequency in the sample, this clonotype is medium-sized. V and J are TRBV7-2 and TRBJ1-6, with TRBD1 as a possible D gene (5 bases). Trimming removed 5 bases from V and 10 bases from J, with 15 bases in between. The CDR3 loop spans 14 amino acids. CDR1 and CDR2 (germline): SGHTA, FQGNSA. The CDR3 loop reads CASSLTSGRSPLHF. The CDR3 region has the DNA TGTGCCAGCAGCCTAACCTCAGGGCGATCACCCCTCCACTTT. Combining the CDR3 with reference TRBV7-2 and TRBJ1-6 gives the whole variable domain GAGVSQSPSNKVTEKGKDVELRCDPISGHTALYWYRQSLGQGLEFLIYFQGNSAPDKSGLPSDRFSAERTGGSVSTLTIQRTQQEDSAVYLCASSLTSGRSPLHFGNGTRLTVT.

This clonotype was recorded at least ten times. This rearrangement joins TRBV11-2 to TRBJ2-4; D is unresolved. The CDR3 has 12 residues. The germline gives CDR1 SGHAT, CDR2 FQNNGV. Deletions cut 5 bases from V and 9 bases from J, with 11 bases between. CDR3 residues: CASSPGRVIQYF. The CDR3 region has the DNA TGTGCCAGCAGCCCCGGACGGGTCATTCAGTACTTC.

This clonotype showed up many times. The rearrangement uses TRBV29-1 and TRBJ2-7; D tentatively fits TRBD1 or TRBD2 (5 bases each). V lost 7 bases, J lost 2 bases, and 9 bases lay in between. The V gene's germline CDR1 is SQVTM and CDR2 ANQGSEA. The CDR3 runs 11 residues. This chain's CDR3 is CSGGTAYEQYF. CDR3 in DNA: TGCAGCGGGGGGACGGCCTACGAGCAGTACTTC.

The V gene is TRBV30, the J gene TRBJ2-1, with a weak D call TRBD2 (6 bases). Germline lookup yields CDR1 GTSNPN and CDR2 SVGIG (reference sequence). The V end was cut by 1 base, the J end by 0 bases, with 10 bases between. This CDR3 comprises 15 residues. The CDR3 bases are TGTGCCTGGAGTGAGACTAGGAGCTCCTACAATGAGCAGTTCTTC. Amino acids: CAWSETRSSYNEQFF.

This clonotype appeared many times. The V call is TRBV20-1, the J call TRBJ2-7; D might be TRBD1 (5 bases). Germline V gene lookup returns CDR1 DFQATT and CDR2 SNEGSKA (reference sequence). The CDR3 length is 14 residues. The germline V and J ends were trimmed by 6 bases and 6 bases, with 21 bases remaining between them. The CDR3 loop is CSANSPQQGSEQYF. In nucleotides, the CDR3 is TGCAGTGCGAACTCACCCCAGCAGGGCTCCGAGCAGTACTTC.

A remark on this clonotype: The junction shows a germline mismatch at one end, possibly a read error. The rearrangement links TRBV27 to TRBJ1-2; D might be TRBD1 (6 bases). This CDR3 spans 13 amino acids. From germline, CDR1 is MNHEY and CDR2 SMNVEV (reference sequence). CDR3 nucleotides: TGTGCCAACAGTTGGGACATAAACTATGGCTACACCTTC. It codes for CANSWDINYGYTF.

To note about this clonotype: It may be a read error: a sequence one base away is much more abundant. The CDR3 sequence: CASRTEGRFTF. The DNA for the CDR3 is TGTGCCAGTAGGACGGAGGGGCGCTTCACCTTC. The rearrangement joins TRBV19 to TRBJ1-2; D is possibly TRBD1 (5 bases). Germline lookup yields CDR1 LNHDA and CDR2 SQIVND (reference sequence). Trimming took off 6 bases at V and 13 bases at J, with 15 bases between the two ends. The CDR3 extends over 11 amino acids.

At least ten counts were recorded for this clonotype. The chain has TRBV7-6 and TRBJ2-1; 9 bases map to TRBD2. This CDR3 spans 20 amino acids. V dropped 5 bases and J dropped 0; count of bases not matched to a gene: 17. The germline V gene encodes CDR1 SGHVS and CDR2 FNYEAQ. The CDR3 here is CASSGQTTVSGGRSYNEQFF. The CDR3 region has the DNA TGTGCCAGCAGCGGACAGACTACGGTTAGCGGGGGACGCTCCTACAATGAGCAGTTCTTC.